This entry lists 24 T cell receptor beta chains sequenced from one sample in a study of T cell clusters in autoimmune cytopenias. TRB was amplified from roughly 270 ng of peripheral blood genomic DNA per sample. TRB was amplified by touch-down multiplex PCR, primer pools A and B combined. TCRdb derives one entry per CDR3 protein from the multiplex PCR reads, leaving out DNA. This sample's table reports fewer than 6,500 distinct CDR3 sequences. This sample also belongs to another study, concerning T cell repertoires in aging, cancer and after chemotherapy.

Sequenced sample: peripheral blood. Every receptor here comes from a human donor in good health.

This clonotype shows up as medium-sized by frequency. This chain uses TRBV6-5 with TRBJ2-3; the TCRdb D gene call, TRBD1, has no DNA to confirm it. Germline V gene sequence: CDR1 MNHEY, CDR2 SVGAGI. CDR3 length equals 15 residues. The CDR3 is CASRLQGARTDTQYF.

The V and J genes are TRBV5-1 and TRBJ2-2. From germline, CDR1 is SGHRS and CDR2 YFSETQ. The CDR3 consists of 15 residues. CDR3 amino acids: CASSLAFSDTGELFF.

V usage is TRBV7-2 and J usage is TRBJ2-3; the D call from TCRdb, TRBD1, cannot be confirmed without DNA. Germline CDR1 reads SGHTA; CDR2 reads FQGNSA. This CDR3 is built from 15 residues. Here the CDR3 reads CASSPGGAARDTQYF.

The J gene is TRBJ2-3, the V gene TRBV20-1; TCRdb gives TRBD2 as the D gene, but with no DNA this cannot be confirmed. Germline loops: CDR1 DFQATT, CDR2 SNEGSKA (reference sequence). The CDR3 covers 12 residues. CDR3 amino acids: CSARARGDTQYF.

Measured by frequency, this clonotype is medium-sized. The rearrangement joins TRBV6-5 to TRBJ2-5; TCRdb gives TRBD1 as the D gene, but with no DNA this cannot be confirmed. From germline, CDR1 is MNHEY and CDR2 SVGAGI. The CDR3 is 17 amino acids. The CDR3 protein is CASSYYQGARSQETQYF.

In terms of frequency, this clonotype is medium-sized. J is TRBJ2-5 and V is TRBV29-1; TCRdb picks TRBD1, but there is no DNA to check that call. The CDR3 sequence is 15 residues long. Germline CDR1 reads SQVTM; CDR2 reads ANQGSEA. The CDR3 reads CSVEDPGGRFKTQYF.

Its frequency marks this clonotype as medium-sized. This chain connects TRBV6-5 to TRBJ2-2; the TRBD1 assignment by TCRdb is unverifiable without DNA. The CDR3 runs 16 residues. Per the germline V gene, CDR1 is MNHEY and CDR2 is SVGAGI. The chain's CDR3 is CASSYGRGGGTGELFF.

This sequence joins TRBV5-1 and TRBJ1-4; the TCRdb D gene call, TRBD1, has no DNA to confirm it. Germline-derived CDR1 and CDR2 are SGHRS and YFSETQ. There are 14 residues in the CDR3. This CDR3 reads CASSVTGGDEKLFF.

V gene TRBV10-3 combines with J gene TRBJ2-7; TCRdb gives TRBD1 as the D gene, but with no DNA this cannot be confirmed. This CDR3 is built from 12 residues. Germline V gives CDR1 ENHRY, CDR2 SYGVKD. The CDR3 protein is CAISVTGYEQYF.

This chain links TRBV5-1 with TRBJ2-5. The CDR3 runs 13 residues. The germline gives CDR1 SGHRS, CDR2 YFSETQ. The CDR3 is CASSLGTEETQYF. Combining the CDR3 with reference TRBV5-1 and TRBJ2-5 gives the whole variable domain KAGVTQTPRYLIKTRGQQVTLSCSPISGHRSVSWYQQTPGQGLQFLFEYFSETQRNKGNFPGRFSGRQFSNSRSEMNVSTLELGDSALYLCASSLGTEETQYFGPGTRLLVL.

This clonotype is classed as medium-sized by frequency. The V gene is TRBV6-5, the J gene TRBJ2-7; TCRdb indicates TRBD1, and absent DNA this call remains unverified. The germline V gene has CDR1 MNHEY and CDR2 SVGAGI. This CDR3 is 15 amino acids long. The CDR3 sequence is CASQGAGTGVEEQYF.

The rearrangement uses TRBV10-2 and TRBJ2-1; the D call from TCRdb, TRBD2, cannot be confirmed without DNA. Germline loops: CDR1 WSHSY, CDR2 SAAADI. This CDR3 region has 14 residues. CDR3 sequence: CASSPGTSYNEQFF.

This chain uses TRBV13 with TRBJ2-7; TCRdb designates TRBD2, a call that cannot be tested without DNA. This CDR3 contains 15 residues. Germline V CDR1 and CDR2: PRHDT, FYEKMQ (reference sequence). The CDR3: CASSLVAGKSDEQYF.

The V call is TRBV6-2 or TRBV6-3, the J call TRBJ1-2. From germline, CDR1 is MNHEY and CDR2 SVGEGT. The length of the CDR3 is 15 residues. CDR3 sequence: CASTRSRGGPSGYTF.

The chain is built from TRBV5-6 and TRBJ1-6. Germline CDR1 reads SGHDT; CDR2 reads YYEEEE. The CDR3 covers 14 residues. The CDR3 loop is CASSLTEANSPLHF.

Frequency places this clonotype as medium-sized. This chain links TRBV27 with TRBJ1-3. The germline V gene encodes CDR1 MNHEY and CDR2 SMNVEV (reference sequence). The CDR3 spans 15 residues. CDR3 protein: CASSPTATSGNTIYF.

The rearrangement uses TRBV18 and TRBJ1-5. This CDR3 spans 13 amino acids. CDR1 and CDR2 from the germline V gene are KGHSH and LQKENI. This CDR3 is CASSPNSNEPQHF.

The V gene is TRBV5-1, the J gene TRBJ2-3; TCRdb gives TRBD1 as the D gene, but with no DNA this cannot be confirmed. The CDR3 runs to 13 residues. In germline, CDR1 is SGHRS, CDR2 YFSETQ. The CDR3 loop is CASGDGATDTQYF.

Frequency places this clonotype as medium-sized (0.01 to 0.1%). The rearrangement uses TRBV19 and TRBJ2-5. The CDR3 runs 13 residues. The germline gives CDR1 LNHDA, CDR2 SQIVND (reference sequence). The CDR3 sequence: CASSSLFQETQYF.

The CDR3 here is CASSIKLAGGNEQFF. V is TRBV19 and J is TRBJ2-1; absent DNA, TCRdb's TRBD2 call cannot be checked. Germline V gene data show CDR1 as LNHDA and CDR2 as SQIVND (reference sequence). The CDR3 length is 15 residues.

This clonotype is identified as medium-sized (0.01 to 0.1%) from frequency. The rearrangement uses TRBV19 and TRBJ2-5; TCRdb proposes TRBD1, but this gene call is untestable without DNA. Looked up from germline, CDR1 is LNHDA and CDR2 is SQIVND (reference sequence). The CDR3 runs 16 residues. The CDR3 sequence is CASSMAPDRYQETQYF.

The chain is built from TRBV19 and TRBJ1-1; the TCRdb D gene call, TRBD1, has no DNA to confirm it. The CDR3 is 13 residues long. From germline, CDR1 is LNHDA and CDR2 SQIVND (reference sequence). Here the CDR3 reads CASSNRDTPEAFF.

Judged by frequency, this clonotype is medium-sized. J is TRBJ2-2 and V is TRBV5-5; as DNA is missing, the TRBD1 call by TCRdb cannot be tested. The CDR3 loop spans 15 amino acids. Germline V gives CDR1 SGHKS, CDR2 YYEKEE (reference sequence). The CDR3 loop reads CASSSGTTNTGELFF.

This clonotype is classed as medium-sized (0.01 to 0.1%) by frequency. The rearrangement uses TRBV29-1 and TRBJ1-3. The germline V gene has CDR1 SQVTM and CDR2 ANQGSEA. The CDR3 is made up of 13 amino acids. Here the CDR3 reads CSVGETSGNTIYF. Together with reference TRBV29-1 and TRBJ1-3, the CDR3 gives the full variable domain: SAVISQKPSRDICQRGTSLTIQCQVDSQVTMMFWYRQQPGQSLTLIATANQGSEATYESGFVIDKFPISRPNLTFSTLTVSNMSPEDSSIYLCSVGETSGNTIYFGEGSWLTVV.